One and the same sample provided the 9 T cell receptor beta chains below, sequenced in a study of T cells in women clearing cervical HPV infection. Assay used: immunoSEQ multiplex PCR; TCRdb lists only in-frame clones, some missing. This specimen shows tens of thousands of clones; the ten leading clones hold 6.6%. The source material was blood buffy coat. The receptors here all came from a woman between 18 and 69 years old with a cervical HPV16 infection that either progressed to CIN3+ or cleared (not recorded which).

As to this clone: The CDR3 is cut off 3 residues early in the read; its end comes from the germline J gene. This sequence joins TRBV5-1 and TRBJ2-7; 10 nucleotides line up with TRBD1. The CDR3 runs 14 residues. From germline, CDR1 is SGHRS and CDR2 YFSETQ. V was clipped by 5 bases and J by 5 bases; unmatched bases: 7. The CDR3 protein is CASSRQGASHEQYF. CDR3 DNA, as far as it was read: TGCGCCAGCAGTCGACAGGGGGCCTCTCACGAG.

Comments on this clone: The read is 3 residues too short to cover the CDR3 end, so that end is filled in from the germline J gene. The rearrangement links TRBV19 to TRBJ2-1, with a weak D call TRBD2 (6 bases). The V gene lost 1 base and the J gene lost 7 bases, with 11 bases spanning the gap. Looked up from germline, CDR1 is LNHDA and CDR2 is SQIVND (reference sequence). This CDR3 has 14 residues. CDR3 protein: CASSIGRGGNEQFF. The sequenced part of the CDR3 DNA is TGTGCCAGTAGTATAGGGCGGGGAGGAAATGAG.

A note on this clone: The CDR3 end lies 3 residues beyond the end of the read and is filled in from the germline J gene. J is TRBJ1-2 and V is TRBV19, with D perhaps TRBD1 (5 bases). The CDR3 extends over 13 amino acids. In germline, CDR1 is LNHDA, CDR2 SQIVND (reference sequence). CDR3 loop: CASGSGSGVDYTF. Incomplete CDR3 DNA: TGTGCCAGTGGAAGTGGTTCGGGGGTTGAC.

With respect to this clone: The read is 3 residues too short to cover the CDR3 end, so that end is filled in from the germline J gene. V gene TRBV7-9 combines with J gene TRBJ1-2, with unresolved D. In germline, CDR1 is SEHNR, CDR2 FQNEAQ (reference sequence). Between the trimmed V and J ends, which lost 5 bases and 5 bases, there was a span of 15 bases. The CDR3 has 14 amino acids. CDR3 loop: CASSPQSTPYGYTF. The covered CDR3 bases are TGTGCCAGCAGCCCACAGAGTACCCCTTATGGC.

As to this clone: The read ends 3 residues before the CDR3 terminus; that terminus is restored from the germline J gene. V and J are TRBV5-1 and TRBJ1-1, with TRBD1 as a possible D gene (6 bases). CDR1 and CDR2 from the germline V gene are SGHRS and YFSETQ. The CDR3 runs to 14 residues. V was shortened by 3 bases and J by 5 bases, with 14 bases between the two germline ends. The DNA read from the CDR3 is TGCGCCAGCAGCTCAACAGGGACGGGAACTGAA. Its translation is CASSSTGTGTE. The CDR3 as a whole reads CASSSTGTGTEAFF. The whole variable domain, remainder taken from reference TRBV5-1 and TRBJ1-1, is KAGVTQTPRYLIKTRGQQVTLSCSPISGHRSVSWYQQTPGQGLQFLFEYFSETQRNKGNFPGRFSGRQFSNSRSEMNVSTLELGDSALYLCASSSTGTGTEAFFGQGTRLTVV.

A remark on this clone: Read coverage stops 3 residues before the CDR3 terminus; the germline J gene supplies the remainder. This chain connects TRBV7-9 to TRBJ2-7; 7 bases fit TRBD1. The CDR3 runs 15 residues. V lost 5 bases, J lost 5 bases, and 12 bases stayed unmatched. The germline V gene encodes CDR1 SEHNR and CDR2 FQNEAQ (reference sequence). CDR3 loop: CASSLQAHRGNEQYF. Incomplete CDR3 DNA: TGTGCCAGCAGCCTCCAGGCCCACAGGGGTAACGAG. The full variable domain, with the rest looked up from reference TRBV7-9 and TRBJ2-7, is DTGVSQNPRHKITKRGQNVTFRCDPISEHNRLYWYRQTLGQGPEFLTYFQNEAQLEKSRLLSDRFSAERPKGSFSTLEIQRTEQGDSAMYLCASSLQAHRGNEQYFGPGTRLTVT.

As regards this clone: The CDR3 is cut off 3 residues early in the read; its end comes from the germline J gene. The V and J genes are TRBV5-1 and TRBJ2-1; no firm D call. The germline V and J ends were trimmed by 2 bases and 3 bases, with 12 bases remaining between them. CDR3 length: 15 amino acids. CDR1 is SGHRS, CDR2 YFSETQ, per germline. The part of the CDR3 DNA that was read is TGCGCCAGCAGCTTCTTTCCAGGCTACTACAATGAG. The encoded protein is CASSFFPGYYNE. Given in full, the CDR3 is CASSFFPGYYNEQFF.

Worth noting for this clone: Coverage ceases 3 residues before the CDR3 finishes, and the germline J gene fills in the end. The chain uses TRBV7-2 and TRBJ2-4; TRBD1 matches at 8 bases. Germline-derived CDR1 and CDR2 are SGHTA and FQGNSA. The CDR3 loop spans 13 amino acids. This CDR3 is CASSLVDRVGQYF. The CDR3 bases that were read are TGTGCCAGCAGCTTAGTGGACAGGGTTGGT.

About this clone: Read data end 3 residues before the CDR3 end; the end is taken from the germline J gene. J is TRBJ2-3 and V is TRBV2; tentatively, D is TRBD1 (5 bases). This CDR3 contains 14 residues. V was clipped by 7 bases and J by 2 bases, with 13 bases between them. The germline gives CDR1 SNHLY, CDR2 FYNNEI. The covered CDR3 bases are TGTGCCAGCACTAATCAGGGCTTCACAGATACG. It yields the protein CASTNQGFTDT. In full, the CDR3 is CASTNQGFTDTQYF. The entire variable domain, with the rest obtained from reference TRBV2 and TRBJ2-3, is as follows: EPEVTQTPSHQVTQMGQEVILRCVPISNHLYFYWYRQILGQKVEFLVSFYNNEISEKSEIFDDQFSVERPDGSNFTLKIRSTKLEDSAMYFCASTNQGFTDTQYFGPGTRLTVL.